This T cell receptor (beta chain) was obtained from a study of PD-L1 blockade in urothelial cancer. On the study more broadly: In terms of prior chemotherapy, patients had received 0 to 3 regimens. Blood analysis was done at 3 weeks (second dose) and 6 weeks after treatment began. Specimens of blood held a median count of about 140,000 T cells.

Time point described: pretreatment peripheral blood. Patients were diagnosed with urothelial carcinoma, either locally advanced or metastatic. The CDR3 sequence is 18 residues long. Germline lookup yields CDR1 MDHEN and CDR2 SYDVKM. Between the trimmed V and J ends, which lost 5 bases and 0 bases, there was a span of 22 bases. Profiled with immunoSEQ multiplex PCR; TCRdb holds only in-frame clones, not every one. This sample has 70,000 to 100,000 clones; about 83% occur once, and the top ten carry roughly 2%. This clone has a count of ten or more. The specimen comprised PBMCs, sampled around atezolizumab (anti-PD-L1) treatment. The sequence came from a man in his 60s with urothelial cancer. The gene calls are TRBV28 and TRBJ1-1; possible D gene TRBD1, 5 bases. The CDR3: CASSPVDGHPPMNTEAFF. CDR3 sequence (DNA): TGTGCCAGCAGTCCGGTGGACGGACACCCTCCTATGAACACTGAAGCTTTCTTT.